Here is one TCR beta chain with its context. The antigen remains unidentified. TCRdb's table, derived via immunoSEQ multiplex PCR, lists solely in-frame clones and lacks some. The sample carries tens of thousands of clones, nearly 90% recorded once. The CDR3 has 13 amino acids. CDR1 LGHNA and CDR2 YSLEER come from the germline V gene. Trimming took 0 bases from V and 7 from J, leaving 6 bases between them. The sample is drawn from a study of T cell responses to AZD1222 COVID-19 vaccine. Overall study results and limits: Females outnumbered males among donors, who were mostly white British; clonal diversity was possibly underestimated.

This sequence joins TRBV4-3 and TRBJ2-2; perhaps TRBD1 as D (6 bases). The sample in question was peripheral blood, obtained on day 0 of AZD1222 vaccination. The receptor comes from an adult in good health. CDR3 amino acids: CASSQDRGGELFF. For the CDR3, the DNA is TGCGCCAGCAGCCAAGACAGGGGCGGGGAGCTGTTTTTT.